This TCR beta chain was recovered during a study of T cell responses to AZD1222 COVID-19 vaccine. Study-wide results and caveats: Donors in the cohort were predominantly white British and more often female, and clonal diversity was possibly underestimated.

The protocol was immunoSEQ multiplex PCR, while the TCRdb copy is restricted to in-frame clones and leaves out a portion. The repertoire consists of approximately 70,000 clones, with approximately 90% occurring once and the leading ten covering approximately 5%. As to this clone: Its matching antigen is unknown.

Germline V gene data show CDR1 as KGHSH and CDR2 as LQKENI. V was cut by 3 bases and J by 2 bases, with 13 bases left in between. The CDR3 runs 15 residues. The source material was peripheral blood, sampled 28 days after the second dose of the MenACWY control vaccine. This chain joins TRBV18 and TRBJ1-1; TRBD1 is a possible D gene (6 bases). The clonotype originates from an adult who received the MenACWY meningococcal vaccine as a control. The CDR3 here is CASSPQGNGNTEAFF. The CDR3 DNA reads as TGTGCCAGCTCACCGCAGGGGAACGGAAACACTGAAGCTTTCTTT.